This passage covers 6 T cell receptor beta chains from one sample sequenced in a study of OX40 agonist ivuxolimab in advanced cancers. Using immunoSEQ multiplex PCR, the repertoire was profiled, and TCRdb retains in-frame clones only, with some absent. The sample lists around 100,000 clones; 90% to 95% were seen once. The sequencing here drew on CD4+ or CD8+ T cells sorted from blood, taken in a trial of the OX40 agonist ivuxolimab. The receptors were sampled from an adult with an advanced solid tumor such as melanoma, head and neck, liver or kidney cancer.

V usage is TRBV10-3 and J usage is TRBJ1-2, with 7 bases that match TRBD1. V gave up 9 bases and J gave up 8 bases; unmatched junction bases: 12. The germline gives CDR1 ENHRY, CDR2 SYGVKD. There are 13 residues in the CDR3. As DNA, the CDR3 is TGTGCCATGACAGGGTTACAAGGAGGCGGCTACACCTTC. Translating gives CAMTGLQGGGYTF.

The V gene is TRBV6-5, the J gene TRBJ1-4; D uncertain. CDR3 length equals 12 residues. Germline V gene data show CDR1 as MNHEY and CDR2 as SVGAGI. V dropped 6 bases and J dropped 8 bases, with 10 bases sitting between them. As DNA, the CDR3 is TGTGCCAGCAGGACACCGGACGAAAAACTGTTTTTT. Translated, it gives CASRTPDEKLFF.

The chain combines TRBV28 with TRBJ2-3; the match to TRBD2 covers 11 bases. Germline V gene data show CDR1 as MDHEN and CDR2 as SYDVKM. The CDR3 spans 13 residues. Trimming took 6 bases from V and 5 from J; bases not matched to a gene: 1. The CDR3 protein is CASRGTSGDTQYF. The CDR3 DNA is TGTGCCAGCAGAGGGACTAGCGGAGATACGCAGTATTTT.

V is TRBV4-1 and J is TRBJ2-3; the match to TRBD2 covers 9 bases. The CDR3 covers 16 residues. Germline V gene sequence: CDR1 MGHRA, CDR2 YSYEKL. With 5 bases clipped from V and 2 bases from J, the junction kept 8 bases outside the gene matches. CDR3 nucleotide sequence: TGCGCCAGCAGCGGATTAGCGGGGGCCAACACAGATACGCAGTATTTT. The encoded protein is CASSGLAGANTDTQYF.

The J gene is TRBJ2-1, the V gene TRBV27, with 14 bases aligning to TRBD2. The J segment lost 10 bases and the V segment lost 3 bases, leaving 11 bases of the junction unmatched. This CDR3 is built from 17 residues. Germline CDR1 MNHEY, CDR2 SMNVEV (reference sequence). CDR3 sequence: CASSLGPGLAGVGEQFF. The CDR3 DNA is TGTGCCAGCAGTTTGGGACCGGGACTAGCGGGAGTGGGGGAGCAGTTCTTC.

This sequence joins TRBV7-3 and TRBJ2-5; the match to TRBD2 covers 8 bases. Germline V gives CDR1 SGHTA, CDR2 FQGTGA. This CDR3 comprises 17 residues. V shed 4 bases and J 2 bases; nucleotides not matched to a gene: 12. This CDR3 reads CASSSGTRGRGQETQYF. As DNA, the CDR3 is TGTGCCAGCAGCTCCGGGACTAGAGGGAGGGGGCAAGAGACCCAGTACTTC.